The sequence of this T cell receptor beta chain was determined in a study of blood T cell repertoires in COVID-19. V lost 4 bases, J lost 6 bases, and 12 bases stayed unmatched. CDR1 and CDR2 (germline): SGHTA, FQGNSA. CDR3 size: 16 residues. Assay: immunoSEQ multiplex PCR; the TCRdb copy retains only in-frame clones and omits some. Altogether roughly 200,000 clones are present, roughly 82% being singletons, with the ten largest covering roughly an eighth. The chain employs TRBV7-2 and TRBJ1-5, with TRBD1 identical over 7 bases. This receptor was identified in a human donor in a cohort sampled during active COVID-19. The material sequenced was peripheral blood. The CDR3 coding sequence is TGTGCCAGCAGCTACGAACAGGGGAGCGCGGGTCAGCCCCAGCATTTT. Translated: CASSYEQGSAGQPQHF.